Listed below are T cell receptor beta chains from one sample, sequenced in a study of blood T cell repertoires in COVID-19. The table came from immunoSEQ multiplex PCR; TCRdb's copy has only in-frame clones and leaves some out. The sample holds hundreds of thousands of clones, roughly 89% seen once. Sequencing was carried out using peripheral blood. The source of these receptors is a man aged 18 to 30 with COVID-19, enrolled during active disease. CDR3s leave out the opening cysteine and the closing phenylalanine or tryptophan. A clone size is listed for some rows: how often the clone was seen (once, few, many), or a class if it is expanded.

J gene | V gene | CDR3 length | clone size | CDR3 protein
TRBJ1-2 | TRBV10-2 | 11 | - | ASSEANYYGYT
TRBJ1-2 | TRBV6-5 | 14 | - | ASSYSPRTDYGGYT
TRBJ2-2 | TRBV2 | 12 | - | ASRGTLWVGELF
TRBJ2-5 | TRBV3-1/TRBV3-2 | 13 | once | ASSQDITGQETQY
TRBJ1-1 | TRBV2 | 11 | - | ASRQTGETEAF
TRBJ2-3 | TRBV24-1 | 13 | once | AASSSSVSTDTQY
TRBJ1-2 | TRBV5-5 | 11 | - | ASSLSGTGGYT
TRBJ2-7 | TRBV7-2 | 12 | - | ASSPEAGTYEQY
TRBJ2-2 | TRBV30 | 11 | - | AWSRGNTGELF
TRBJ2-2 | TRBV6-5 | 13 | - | ASSNSGRDTGELF